This T cell receptor (beta chain) was sequenced in a study of T cells after yellow fever vaccination. Broader study findings: Clonotypes appearing in both CD4 and CD8 compartments existed, and their share was small. Highly abundant clonotypes carried over from the bulk population could end up in FACS-sorted repertoires as contaminants. Most clones from primary vaccination were detected again post-booster (roughly 95% CD4, roughly 85% CD8).

On this clonotype: Its antigen remains unknown.

Conversion of TCR transcripts into cDNA relied on 5'RACE template switching, which added a universal primer site and UMIs. TCRdb used MiXCR to reprocess the 5' RACE reads, holding one entry per CDR3 protein. The sample lists 300,000 or so distinct CDR3 sequences; under 15% were seen once. This CDR3 spans 16 amino acids. CDR1 and CDR2 (germline): SGHVS, FQNEAQ. The trim removed 5 bases at V and 8 bases at J, leaving 14 bases unmatched. The TCR comes from a man aged 25 to 45 who received the YFV17D yellow fever vaccine. The starting material was CD4+ T cells sorted from PBMCs, obtained 45 days after the yellow fever booster vaccination. The chain recombines TRBV7-8 with TRBJ2-1, with 8 bases aligning to TRBD2. In DNA form, the CDR3 reads TGTGCCAGCAGCGGAGTGGGAGCGGGGGTTTGGGATGAGCAGTTCTTC. It translates to CASSGVGAGVWDEQFF.